This is a list of T cell receptor beta chains from one sample in a study of blood T cell repertoires in COVID-19. Measured with immunoSEQ multiplex PCR; TCRdb has only the in-frame clones, and not every one. The sample has around 250,000 clones, less than 90% seen once. The sample consisted of peripheral blood. The origin of the receptors is a man between 60 and 75 years old with acute or convalescent COVID-19. CDR3s include the opening cysteine and the closing phenylalanine or tryptophan. A D gene is named only where the DNA matches it firmly. Clone size is given for some rows only: seen once, a few or many times, or a class if the clone is expanded.

TRBJ1-2 | TRBV6-5 | NA | once | TGTGCCAGCTCGACAGTACCATCGGCCTTGGGCTACACCTTC | CASSTVPSALGYTF
TRBJ2-1 | TRBV9 | TRBD2 | NA | TGTGCCAGCAGCGTCTCCATAGCGGGGAGCTCCTACAATGAGCAGTTCTTC | CASSVSIAGSSYNEQFF
TRBJ2-5 | TRBV19 | TRBD2 | NA | TGTGCCAGTACGACTAGCGGGGACCACTTATTAGAGACCCAGTACTTC | CASTTSGDHLLETQYF
TRBJ2-7 | TRBV2 | TRBD1 | NA | TGTGCCAGCAGTACAGGACAGGGCTACGAGCAGTACTTC | CASSTGQGYEQYF
TRBJ2-5 | TRBV25-1 | TRBD1 | once | TGTGCCAGCAGTATGCGACAGGGGGCTGTTGAGACCCAGTACTTC | CASSMRQGAVETQYF
TRBJ2-5 | TRBV6-5 | NA | NA | TGTGCCAGCAGGGAGGGAGCGGTAATTCAAGAGACCCAGTACTTC | CASREGAVIQETQYF
TRBJ2-5 | TRBV15 | NA | once | TGTGCCACCAGCAGAGATACCGGGTTCCAGTACTTC | CATSRDTGFQYF
TRBJ1-3 | TRBV5-1 | NA | NA | TGCGCCAGCAGCTTGGGTTATGCTGGAAACACCATATATTTT | CASSLGYAGNTIYF
TRBJ2-1 | TRBV18 | NA | NA | TGTGCCAGCTCATCGGACGGCGAGGGTGAGCAGTTCTTC | CASSSDGEGEQFF
TRBJ2-2 | TRBV7-9 | TRBD1 | NA | TGTGCCAGCAGCTTAGAGGTGTCGGGCAGGGGGCCGGCCGGGGAGCTGTTTTTT | CASSLEVSGRGPAGELFF
TRBJ2-7 | TRBV7-3 | TRBD2 | NA | TGTGCCAGCAGCCCTGGGACTAGCGGCTACGAGCAGTACTTC | CASSPGTSGYEQYF
TRBJ2-7 | TRBV7-2 | NA | NA | TGTGCCAGCAGCTCGACTGTTTCCTACGAGCAGTACTTC | CASSSTVSYEQYF
TRBJ2-1 | TRBV14 | TRBD2 | NA | TGTGCCAGCAGCCTACTTCTAGCGGGAGCTGAGCAGTTCTTC | CASSLLLAGAEQFF
TRBJ1-1 | TRBV7-2 | NA | NA | TGTGCCAGCAGCTCCAGGGTTGACACTGAAGCTTTCTTT | CASSSRVDTEAFF
TRBJ1-2 | TRBV28 | NA | NA | TGTGCCAGCAGTTTTTCTGCCAGTTATGGCTACACCTTC | CASSFSASYGYTF
TRBJ2-7 | TRBV10-3 | TRBD1 | NA | TGTGCCATCAGTAGGGACAGGGGCTACGAGCAGTACTTC | CAISRDRGYEQYF
TRBJ1-2 | TRBV25-1 | TRBD1 | NA | TGTGCCAGCAGTGAGGACAGGGACTATGGCTACACCTTC | CASSEDRDYGYTF
TRBJ1-1 | TRBV19 | TRBD1 | NA | TGTGCCAGTAGTTCCCAAGACAGGGGGAACACTGAAGCTTTCTTT | CASSSQDRGNTEAFF
TRBJ1-5 | TRBV28 | NA | NA | TGTGCCAGCAGTTGGACCCGGGGAACCGACAATCAGCCCCAGCATTTT | CASSWTRGTDNQPQHF
TRBJ1-6 | TRBV2 | NA | NA | TGTGCCAGCAGGATTGGGGAGAGTCCCCTCCACTTT | CASRIGESPLHF
TRBJ1-3 | TRBV12-3/TRBV12-4 | TRBD1 | NA | TGTGCCAGCAGTTTTGGACAGGGGAACACCATATATTTT | CASSFGQGNTIYF
TRBJ2-7 | TRBV7-2 | NA | many | TGTGCCAGCAGCTTAGACGGTTACTCCTACGAGCAGTACTTC | CASSLDGYSYEQYF
TRBJ1-2 | TRBV12-3/TRBV12-4 | NA | NA | TGTGCCAGCAGTTTAGTGTTCAGGGGTGGCTACACCTTC | CASSLVFRGGYTF
TRBJ2-2 | TRBV25-1 | TRBD2 | NA | TGTGCCAGCAGTGATGCGGGGACTAGTGGAAACCGGGAGCTGTTTTTT | CASSDAGTSGNRELFF
TRBJ1-4 | TRBV6-5 | TRBD1 | once | TGTGCCAGCAGGCCGGGACAGCCTAATGAAAAACTGTTTTTT | CASRPGQPNEKLFF
TRBJ2-7 | TRBV28 | NA | NA | TGTGCCAGCAGTTTATGGGGCAGTATTTCCCACGAGCAGTACTTC | CASSLWGSISHEQYF
TRBJ1-5 | TRBV27 | TRBD1 | NA | TGTGCCAGCAATACAGCCGGGACAGGGGAAAATCAGCCCCAGCATTTT | CASNTAGTGENQPQHF
TRBJ2-1 | TRBV19 | NA | NA | TGTGCCAGTAGTATAGGGACTAACCCGAACAATGAGCAGTTCTTC | CASSIGTNPNNEQFF
TRBJ1-2 | TRBV25-1 | NA | NA | TGTGCCAGCATGGCGGGAGGAAATGGCTACACCTTC | CASMAGGNGYTF
TRBJ1-5 | TRBV6-2/TRBV6-3 | NA | NA | TGTGCCAGCAGTTCGGGCCCAGGGTCACAGCATTTT | CASSSGPGSQHF
TRBJ2-1 | TRBV28 | NA | NA | TGTGCCAGCAGTTCCCACGACAGATTGGGCAATGAGCAGTTCTTC | CASSSHDRLGNEQFF
TRBJ2-1 | TRBV7-9 | TRBD1 | NA | TGTGCCAGCAGCCCCTCCCGAGGACAGGGCCCTTACAATGAGCAGTTCTTC | CASSPSRGQGPYNEQFF
TRBJ1-6 | TRBV30 | NA | NA | TGTGCCTGGAGTCTCGCCCCTGGAGATTCACCCCTCCACTTT | CAWSLAPGDSPLHF
TRBJ2-7 | TRBV11-3 | NA | NA | TGTGCCAGCAGCTTAGGCCTTAGCTCCTACGAGCAGTACTTC | CASSLGLSSYEQYF
TRBJ2-6 | TRBV11-2 | TRBD1 | NA | TGTGCCAGCAGCTTAGGGGACAGGCGCTCTGGGGCCAACGTCCTGACTTTC | CASSLGDRRSGANVLTF
TRBJ2-2 | TRBV27 | NA | NA | TGTGCCAGCAAGAGGCAGGGGCAGAACACCGGGGAGCTGTTTTTT | CASKRQGQNTGELFF
TRBJ2-7 | TRBV7-2 | TRBD1 | NA | TGTGCCAGCAGCCCCACCGGGACAGTCTACGAGCAGTACTTC | CASSPTGTVYEQYF
TRBJ1-2 | TRBV7-3 | NA | NA | TGTGCCAGCAGCTTAGAAAAGCCACGAACCGCCTATGGCTACACCTTC | CASSLEKPRTAYGYTF
TRBJ2-7 | TRBV7-9 | NA | once | TGTGCCAGCAGCACCGGGGGAATTGCCTACGAGCAGTACTTC | CASSTGGIAYEQYF
TRBJ2-7 | TRBV9 | NA | NA | TGTGCCAGCAGCCCAGAGGCCGGGATTAGCTCCTACGAGCAGTACTTC | CASSPEAGISSYEQYF
TRBJ2-7 | TRBV27 | TRBD1 | NA | TGTGCCAGCAGTGTACAGGGGTCCTCCGAGCAGTACTTC | CASSVQGSSEQYF
TRBJ2-7 | TRBV5-4 | TRBD2 | NA | TGTGCCAGCAGCTCACCGGGACTAGCGGGATCCTCCGAGCAGTACTTC | CASSSPGLAGSSEQYF
TRBJ2-5 | TRBV5-1 | TRBD2 | NA | TGCGCCAGCAGCTTAGATAGCGGGAGTGGGGCCGAGTACTTC | CASSLDSGSGAEYF
TRBJ2-5 | TRBV5-4 | TRBD2 | NA | TGTGCCAGCAGCAGGCAGTGGCTAGCGGGAGAAGAGACCCAGTACTTC | CASSRQWLAGEETQYF
TRBJ2-7 | TRBV28 | NA | NA | TGTGCCAGCAGTCAGGGTGGAGTTCGGGACGAGCAGTACTTC | CASSQGGVRDEQYF
TRBJ1-1 | TRBV19 | TRBD1 | few | TGTGCCAGTAGTAGTTTGGACAGGGCCAACACTGAAGCTTTCTTT | CASSSLDRANTEAFF
TRBJ1-1 | TRBV5-6 | NA | NA | TGTGCCAGCAGCTTGGCGGGGAACACTGAAGCTTTCTTT | CASSLAGNTEAFF
TRBJ2-1 | TRBV27 | TRBD2 | few | TGTGCCAGCAGTAAAGGCGGGACTAGCTTCAGTAACTCCTACAATGAGCAGTTCTTC | CASSKGGTSFSNSYNEQFF
TRBJ2-7 | TRBV15 | NA | NA | TGTGCCACCAGCAGAGCGGACAACTCCTACGAGCAGTACTTC | CATSRADNSYEQYF
TRBJ2-7 | TRBV6-5 | NA | NA | TGTGCCAGCGGCAGGGGCCCTAGCTACGAGCAGTACTTC | CASGRGPSYEQYF
TRBJ2-2 | TRBV30 | NA | NA | TGTGCCTGGAGGTCTGGGAAGCGGCTCACCGGGGAGCTGTTTTTT | CAWRSGKRLTGELFF
TRBJ2-7 | TRBV7-2 | NA | NA | TGTGCCAGCAGCCCGCAGCTAGGAGCCTACGAGCAGTACTTC | CASSPQLGAYEQYF
TRBJ1-4 | TRBV5-1 | TRBD1 | NA | TGCGCCAGCACCAGGACAGGGGGAAATGAAAAACTGTTTTTT | CASTRTGGNEKLFF
TRBJ2-1 | TRBV7-3 | NA | NA | TGTGCCAGCAGCTTATTGGCGGGACAGTCCAAGTTCTTC | CASSLLAGQSKFF
TRBJ2-4 | TRBV7-9 | TRBD1 | NA | TGTGCCAGCAGCGATGACAGGGGGCTTGCCAAAAACATTCAGTACTTC | CASSDDRGLAKNIQYF
TRBJ2-5 | TRBV5-4 | NA | NA | TGTGCCAGCAGCTCGACTCGGCCCCGGAGGTCGGAGACCCAGTACTTC | CASSSTRPRRSETQYF
TRBJ2-1 | TRBV19 | NA | NA | TGTGCCAGTAGTCGCGGGCCCTACAATGAGCAGTTCTTC | CASSRGPYNEQFF